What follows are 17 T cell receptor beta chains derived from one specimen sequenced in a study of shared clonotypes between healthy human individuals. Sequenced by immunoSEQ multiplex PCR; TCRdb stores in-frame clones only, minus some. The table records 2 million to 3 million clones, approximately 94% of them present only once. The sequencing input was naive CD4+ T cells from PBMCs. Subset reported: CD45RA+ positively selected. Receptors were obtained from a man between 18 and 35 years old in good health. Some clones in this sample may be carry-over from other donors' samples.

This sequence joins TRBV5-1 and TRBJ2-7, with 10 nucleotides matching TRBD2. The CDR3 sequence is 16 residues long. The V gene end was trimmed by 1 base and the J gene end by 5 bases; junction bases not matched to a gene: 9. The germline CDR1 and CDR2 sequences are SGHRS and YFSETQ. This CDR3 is CASSLNEASGRNEQYF. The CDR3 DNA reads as TGCGCCAGCAGCTTGAACGAGGCTAGCGGGAGAAACGAGCAGTACTTC.

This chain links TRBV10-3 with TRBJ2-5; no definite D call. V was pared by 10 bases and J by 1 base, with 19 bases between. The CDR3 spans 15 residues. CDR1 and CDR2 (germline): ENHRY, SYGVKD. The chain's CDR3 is CATKAYADTQETQYF. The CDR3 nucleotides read TGTGCCACCAAGGCTTACGCAGACACCCAAGAGACCCAGTACTTC.

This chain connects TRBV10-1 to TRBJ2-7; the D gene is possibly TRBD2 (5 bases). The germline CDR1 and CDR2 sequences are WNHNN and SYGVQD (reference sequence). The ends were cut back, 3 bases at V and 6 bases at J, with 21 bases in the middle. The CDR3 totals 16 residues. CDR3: CASSDPGNTAEGEQYF. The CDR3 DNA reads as TGCGCCAGCAGTGACCCCGGGAACACAGCCGAGGGCGAGCAGTACTTC.

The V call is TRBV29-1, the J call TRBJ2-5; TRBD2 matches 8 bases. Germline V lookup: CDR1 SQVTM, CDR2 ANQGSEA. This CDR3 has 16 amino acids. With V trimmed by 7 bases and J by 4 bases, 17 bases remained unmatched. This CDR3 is CSAAGDGGRFPETQYF. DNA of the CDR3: TGCAGCGCCGCGGGGGACGGCGGGAGGTTTCCAGAGACCCAGTACTTC.

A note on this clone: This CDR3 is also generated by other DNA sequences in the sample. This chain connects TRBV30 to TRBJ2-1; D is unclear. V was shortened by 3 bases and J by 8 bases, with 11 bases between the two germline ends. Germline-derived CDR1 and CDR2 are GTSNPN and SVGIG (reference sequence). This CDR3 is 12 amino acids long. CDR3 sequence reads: CAWSPRGDEQFF. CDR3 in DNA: TGTGCCTGGAGCCCGAGAGGAGATGAGCAGTTCTTC.

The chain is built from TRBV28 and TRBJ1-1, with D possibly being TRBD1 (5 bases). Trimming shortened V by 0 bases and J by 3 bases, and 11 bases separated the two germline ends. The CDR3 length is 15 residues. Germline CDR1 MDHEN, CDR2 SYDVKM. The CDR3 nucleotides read TGTGCCAGCAGTTTATGGGCCGGGGCGGACACTGAAGCTTTCTTT. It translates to CASSLWAGADTEAFF.

The CDR3 DNA is TGTGCCAGCAGCGTGGTGGCAGGACACACAGATACGCAGTATTTT. Residues: CASSVVAGHTDTQYF. The chain uses TRBV9 and TRBJ2-3, with D perhaps TRBD1 (5 bases). CDR1 and CDR2 (germline): SGDLS, YYNGEE. This CDR3 has 15 residues. With 2 bases removed from V and 2 bases from J, the gap between germline ends came to 12 bases.

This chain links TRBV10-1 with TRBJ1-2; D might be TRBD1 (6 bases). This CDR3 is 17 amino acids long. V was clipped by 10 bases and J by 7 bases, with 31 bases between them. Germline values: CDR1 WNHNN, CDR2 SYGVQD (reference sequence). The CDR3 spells CATADPGTQPLMAGYTF. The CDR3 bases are TGCGCCACCGCGGACCCCGGGACACAACCCTTGATGGCTGGCTACACCTTC.

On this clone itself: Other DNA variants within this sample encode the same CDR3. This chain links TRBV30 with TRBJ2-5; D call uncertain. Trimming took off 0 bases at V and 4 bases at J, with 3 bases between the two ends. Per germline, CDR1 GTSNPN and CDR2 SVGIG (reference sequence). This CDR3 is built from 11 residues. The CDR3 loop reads CAWSVGETQYF. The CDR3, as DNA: TGTGCCTGGAGTGTCGGAGAGACCCAGTACTTC.

In DNA, the CDR3 is TGTGCCAGCAGCCAAGCTGAGACAAGGCCAACAAGAAACAATGAGCAGTTCTTC. This sequence encodes CASSQAETRPTRNNEQFF. The chain employs TRBV4-2 and TRBJ2-1; D uncertain. The germline gives CDR1 LGHNA, CDR2 YNFKEQ. Deletions cut 1 base from V and 5 bases from J, with 21 bases between. This CDR3 contains 18 residues.

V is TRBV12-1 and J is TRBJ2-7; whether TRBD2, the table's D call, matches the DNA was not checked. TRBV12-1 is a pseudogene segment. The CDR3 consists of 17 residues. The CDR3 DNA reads TGTGCCAGCAGCTTTGGTGCACTAGCGGGAGCTCGGTACGAGCAGTACTTC. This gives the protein CASSFGALAGARYEQYF.

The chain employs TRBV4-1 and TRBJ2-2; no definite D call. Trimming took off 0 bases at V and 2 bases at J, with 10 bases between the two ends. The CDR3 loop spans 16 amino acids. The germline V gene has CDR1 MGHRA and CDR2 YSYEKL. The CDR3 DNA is TGCGCCAGCAGCCAAGATGGCAGCCAAAACACCGGGGAGCTGTTTTTT. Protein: CASSQDGSQNTGELFF.

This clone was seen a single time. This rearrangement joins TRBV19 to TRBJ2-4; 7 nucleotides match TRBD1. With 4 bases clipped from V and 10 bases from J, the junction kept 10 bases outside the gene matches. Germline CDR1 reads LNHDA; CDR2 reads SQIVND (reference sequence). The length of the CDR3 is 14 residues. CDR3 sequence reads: CASSRAGTERIQYF. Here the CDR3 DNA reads TGTGCCAGTAGTAGAGCCGGGACAGAGAGGATTCAGTACTTC.

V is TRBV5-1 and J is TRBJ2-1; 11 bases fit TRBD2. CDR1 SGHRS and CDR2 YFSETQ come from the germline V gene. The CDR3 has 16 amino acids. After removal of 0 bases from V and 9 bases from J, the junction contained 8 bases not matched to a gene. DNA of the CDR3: TGCGCCAGCAGCTTGGATAGCGGGAGGGCCGGGGGTGAGCAGTTCTTC. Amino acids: CASSLDSGRAGGEQFF.

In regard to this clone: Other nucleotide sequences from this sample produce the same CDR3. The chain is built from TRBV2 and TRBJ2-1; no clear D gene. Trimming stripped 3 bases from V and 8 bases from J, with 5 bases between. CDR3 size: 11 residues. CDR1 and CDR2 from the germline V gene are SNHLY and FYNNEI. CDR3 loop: CASSEAYEQFF. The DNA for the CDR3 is TGTGCCAGCAGTGAGGCGTATGAGCAGTTCTTC. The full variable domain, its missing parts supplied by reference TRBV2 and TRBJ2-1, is EPEVTQTPSHQVTQMGQEVILRCVPISNHLYFYWYRQILGQKVEFLVSFYNNEISEKSEIFDDQFSVERPDGSNFTLKIRSTKLEDSAMYFCASSEAYEQFFGPGTRLTVL.

The CDR3 coding sequence is TGTGCCAGCAGTCTCCCCCGCGGACAGGGAATAATAATGGATCAGCCCCAGCATTTT. Protein sequence: CASSLPRGQGIIMDQPQHF. The chain joins TRBV28 to TRBJ1-5; 8 bases fit TRBD1. This CDR3 region has 19 residues. The J segment lost 5 bases and the V segment lost 5 bases, leaving 20 bases of the junction unmatched. Germline values: CDR1 MDHEN, CDR2 SYDVKM.

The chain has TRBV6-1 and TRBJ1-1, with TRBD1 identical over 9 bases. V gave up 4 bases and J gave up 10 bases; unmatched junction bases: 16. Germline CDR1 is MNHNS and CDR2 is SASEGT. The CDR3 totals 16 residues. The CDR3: CASSATPGQGRAGAFF. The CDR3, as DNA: TGTGCCAGCAGTGCTACACCGGGACAGGGTCGCGCGGGAGCTTTCTTT.